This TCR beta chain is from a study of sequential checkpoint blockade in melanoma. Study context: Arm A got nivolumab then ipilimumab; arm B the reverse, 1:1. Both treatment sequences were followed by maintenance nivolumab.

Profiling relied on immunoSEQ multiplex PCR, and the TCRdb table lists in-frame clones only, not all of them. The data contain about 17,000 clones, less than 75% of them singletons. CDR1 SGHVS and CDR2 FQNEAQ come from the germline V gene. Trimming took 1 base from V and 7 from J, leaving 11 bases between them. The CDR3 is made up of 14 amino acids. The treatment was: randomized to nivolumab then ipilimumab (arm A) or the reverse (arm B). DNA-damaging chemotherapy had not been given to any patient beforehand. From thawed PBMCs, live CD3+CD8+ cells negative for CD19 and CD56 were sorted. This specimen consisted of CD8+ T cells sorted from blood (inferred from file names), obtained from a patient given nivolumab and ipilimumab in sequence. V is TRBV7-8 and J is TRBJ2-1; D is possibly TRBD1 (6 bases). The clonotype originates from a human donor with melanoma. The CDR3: CASSLVPRGNEQFF. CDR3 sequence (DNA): TGTGCCAGCAGCTTAGTCCCCAGGGGTAATGAGCAGTTCTTC.